This T cell receptor (beta chain) derives from a study of CD8+CD57+ T cells in acquired aplastic anemia. CDR1 is ENHRY, CDR2 SYGVKD, per germline. This CDR3 has 15 residues. V shed 8 bases, J shed 7 bases, and the junction held 10 bases outside the gene matches. Study conclusions and caveats: Patients and controls were found to share approximately 31 CD8+ CDR3 sequences. Patient and control CD8+ Simpson's diversity was not significantly different.

Profiling that covered TCR beta VDJ and CDR3 relied on genomic DNA as its template. TCRdb reprocessed the reads via MiXCR and lists one record per CDR3 protein. The profile shows some 200,000 distinct CDR3 sequences, approximately 48% of them singletons. Turning to this clonotype: Its antigen is still unknown.

All sequencing subjects had displayed CD8+CD57+ cell expansion on flow cytometry. This chain joins TRBV10-3 and TRBJ1-6; TRBD1 matches 8 bases. The clonotype comes from a human donor with aplastic anemia. Sequenced: sorted CD4+, CD8+, or CD8+CD57+ T cells (not recorded which) from PBMCs. The CDR3 sequence: CAILEQGARNSPLHF. Written as DNA, the CDR3 is TGTGCCATCTTGGAGCAGGGGGCCCGAAATTCACCCCTCCACTTT.